These T cell receptor beta chains were read from a single sample in a study of cytomegalovirus exposure and HLA in healthy donors. Here immunoSEQ multiplex PCR was the method, and the copy in TCRdb shows in-frame clones only, minus some. The sample yields about 130,000 clones, roughly four fifths seen once. Sequencing was carried out using PBMCs. These receptors were obtained from a male donor in good health and CMV-seropositive. Both conserved end residues are part of each CDR3. D genes are given only for firm matches. The size entry is marked missing in some rows and otherwise reads once, few, many or a size class.

>TRBJ1-1|TRBV4-1|TRBD1|NA
CASSLRDSNTEAFF
TGCGCCAGCAGCCTCCGGGACAGTAACACTGAAGCTTTCTTT
>TRBJ2-7|TRBV9|NA|NA
CASSVGGTTYEQYF
TGTGCCAGCAGCGTAGGAGGGACAACCTACGAGCAGTACTTC
>TRBJ2-5|TRBV28|TRBD1|NA
CASSRAGGYVFLGFSETQYF
TGTGCCAGCAGTCGGGCAGGGGGCTATGTATTCCTGGGGTTCTCGGAGACCCAGTACTTC
>TRBJ1-2|TRBV28|NA|NA
CASIPGRQGYGYTF
TGTGCCAGCATCCCCGGGAGGCAGGGCTATGGCTACACCTTC
>TRBJ2-1|TRBV7-9|TRBD2|NA
CASSKGTSGEQFF
TGTGCCAGCAGCAAAGGGACTAGCGGTGAGCAGTTCTTC
>TRBJ2-1|TRBV27|NA|NA
CASSPDFYNEQFF
TGTGCCAGCAGTCCGGACTTCTACAATGAGCAGTTCTTC
>TRBJ2-7|TRBV6-5|TRBD1|NA
CASTRTGGYEQYF
TGTGCCAGCACCCGGACAGGGGGCTACGAGCAGTACTTC
>TRBJ2-5|TRBV5-4|NA|NA
CASVARARGEETQYF
TGTGCCAGTGTGGCACGGGCTCGGGGTGAAGAGACCCAGTACTTC
>TRBJ1-4|TRBV28|NA|NA
CASRQGNEKLFF
TGTGCCAGCAGACAGGGCAATGAAAAACTGTTTTTT
>TRBJ2-3|TRBV4-1|NA|NA
CASSQVSLAKEGADTQYF
TGCGCCAGCAGCCAAGTTTCTCTAGCGAAGGAGGGTGCAGATACGCAGTATTTT
>TRBJ1-1|TRBV20-1|NA|NA
CSASGRPEAFF
TGCAGTGCCTCAGGGCGCCCTGAAGCTTTCTTT
>TRBJ2-5|TRBV4-3|NA|NA
CASSQDRWMGETQYF
TGCGCCAGCAGCCAAGACAGGTGGATGGGAGAGACCCAGTACTTC
>TRBJ2-5|TRBV4-3|TRBD1|NA
CASSQDRRTGLETQYF
TGCGCCAGCAGCCAAGATCGCCGGACAGGGCTGGAGACCCAGTACTTC
>TRBJ2-7|TRBV6-5|NA|many
CASSYQQGGEQYF
TGTGCCAGCAGTTATCAGCAGGGTGGGGAGCAGTACTTC
>TRBJ1-2|TRBV7-2|NA|NA
CASSLSRGYGYTF
TGTGCCAGCAGCTTAAGCAGGGGATATGGCTACACCTTC
>TRBJ1-2|TRBV11-2|NA|once
CASSLDRSNYGYTF
TGTGCCAGCAGCTTAGACAGGTCTAACTATGGCTACACCTTC
>TRBJ2-5|TRBV14|TRBD2|NA
CASSPWTGLAEETQYF
TGTGCCAGCAGCCCCTGGACCGGACTAGCAGAAGAGACCCAGTACTTC
>TRBJ2-2|TRBV19|NA|once
CASSIAPRRTGELFF
TGTGCCAGTAGTATTGCTCCGAGGCGGACCGGGGAGCTGTTTTTT
>TRBJ1-5|TRBV5-6|NA|NA
CASSLEGGGNQPQHF
TGTGCCAGCAGCTTGGAGGGGGGGGGCAATCAGCCCCAGCATTTT
>TRBJ2-3|TRBV9|TRBD2|NA
CASSVAGDGRVTDTQYF
TGTGCCAGCAGCGTAGCTGGAGACGGGAGGGTCACAGATACGCAGTATTTT
>TRBJ2-7|TRBV30|NA|NA
CAWSGASSYEQYF
TGTGCCTGGAGTGGGGCGAGCTCCTACGAGCAGTACTTC
>TRBJ2-1|TRBV27|NA|NA
CANGSSVHEQFF
TGTGCCAACGGCTCTAGCGTCCATGAGCAGTTCTTC
>TRBJ1-2|TRBV5-4|TRBD1|few
CASSLVGTGTYGYTF
TGTGCCAGCAGCTTGGTGGGGACAGGGACCTATGGCTACACCTTC
>TRBJ2-1|TRBV7-8|TRBD1|NA
CASVPTGASSYNEQFF
TGTGCCAGCGTCCCGACAGGGGCCTCCTCCTACAATGAGCAGTTCTTC
>TRBJ2-7|TRBV28|NA|NA
CASSLMAGSSYEQYF
TGTGCCAGCAGTTTGATGGCGGGAAGCTCCTACGAGCAGTACTTC
>TRBJ2-1|TRBV27|NA|few
CASSLGNEQFF
TGTGCCAGCAGCCTCGGCAATGAGCAGTTCTTC
>TRBJ2-7|TRBV6-1|TRBD2|NA
CASRVTSGRAQEQYF
TGTGCCAGCAGAGTAACTAGCGGGAGGGCGCAGGAGCAGTACTTC
>TRBJ1-3|TRBV7-9|TRBD1|NA
CASRPPPRQGRISGNTIYF
TGTGCCAGCAGACCTCCCCCCCGACAGGGTCGGATCTCTGGAAACACCATATATTTT
>TRBJ2-3|TRBV18|NA|NA
CASSPGGWTQYF
TGTGCCAGCTCACCTGGGGGGTGGACGCAGTATTTT
>TRBJ2-7|TRBV7-2|NA|once
CASSLVEADEQYF
TGTGCCAGCAGCTTAGTCGAGGCCGACGAGCAGTACTTC
>TRBJ1-5|TRBV28|NA|NA
CASSQQGFSNQPQHF
TGTGCCAGCAGTCAACAGGGTTTTAGCAATCAGCCCCAGCATTTT